These 27 T cell receptor beta chains were sequenced from one sample in a study of beta chain features in type 1 diabetes. Expressed TCRB transcripts were sequenced because the isolated RNA had all been reverse transcribed beforehand. Assay used: immunoSEQ multiplex PCR; TCRdb lists only in-frame clones, some missing. The table includes approximately 170,000 clones, over 55% detected once. These TCRs are of unknown antigen specificity. General study results and limits: Across all four CD4+ subsets, people with type 1 diabetes showed modestly shorter TCRB CDR3s.

What was sequenced was naive CD4+ T cells from blood. Source of these receptors: a man aged 25 to 40 with type 1 diabetes.

This clone turned up a few times. The J gene is TRBJ2-3, the V gene TRBV29-1; tentatively, D is TRBD2 (7 bases). Germline V gene sequence: CDR1 SQVTM, CDR2 ANQGSEA. This CDR3 is 14 amino acids long. V was trimmed by 6 bases and J by 3 bases, leaving 16 bases between them. Here the CDR3 reads CSVVPGGRTDTQYF. CDR3 coding DNA: TGCAGCGTCGTCCCGGGGGGCCGAACAGATACGCAGTATTTT.

The genes are TRBV6-5 and TRBJ1-6; perhaps TRBD1 as D (5 bases). This CDR3 is built from 14 residues. The germline gives CDR1 MNHEY, CDR2 SVGAGI. The V end was cut by 6 bases, the J end by 3 bases, with 9 bases between. The chain's CDR3 is CASRKDIYNSPLHF. The CDR3 nucleotides read TGTGCCAGCAGGAAGGACATCTATAATTCACCCCTCCACTTT.

This clone was detected a few times. The chain employs TRBV28 and TRBJ2-5; TRBD1 agrees at 10 bases. This CDR3 region has 14 residues. In germline, CDR1 is MDHEN, CDR2 SYDVKM. V lost 6 bases and J lost 1; bases outside the gene matches: 2. The CDR3 here is CASRWDRGQETQYF. The CDR3 nucleotides read TGTGCCAGCAGATGGGACAGGGGCCAAGAGACCCAGTACTTC. The whole variable domain, filled in from reference TRBV28 and TRBJ2-5, reads DVKVTQSSRYLVKRTGEKVFLECVQDMDHENMFWYRQDPGLGLRLIYFSYDVKMKEKGDIPEGYSVSREKKERFSLILESASTNQTSMYLCASRWDRGQETQYFGPGTRLLVL.

In DNA form, the CDR3 reads TGCGCCAGCAGCCAAGAATCGATGAACAGGATCCATGGCTACACCTTC. Residues: CASSQESMNRIHGYTF. V is TRBV4-3 and J is TRBJ1-2; TRBD1 might be the D (5 bases). Germline loops: CDR1 LGHNA, CDR2 YSLEER. V lost 0 bases and J 6 bases, leaving 17 bases between the germline ends. The CDR3 length is 16 residues.

V is TRBV5-4 and J is TRBJ2-3, with D possibly called TRBD1 or TRBD2 (5 bases each). The CDR3 extends over 16 amino acids. Per germline, CDR1 SGHNT and CDR2 YYREEE (reference sequence). The germline V and J ends were trimmed by 5 bases and 0 bases, with 16 bases remaining between them. The CDR3 is CASRRDPDLSTDTQYF. CDR3 DNA sequence: TGTGCCAGCAGGAGGGACCCGGACCTTAGCACAGATACGCAGTATTTT.

The chain carries TRBV7-2 and TRBJ2-3, with 14 nucleotides matching TRBD2. The J segment lost 4 bases and the V segment lost 5 bases, leaving 5 bases of the junction unmatched. This CDR3 has 16 residues. From germline, CDR1 is SGHTA and CDR2 FQGNSA. The chain's CDR3 is CASSRRLAGGSDTQYF. CDR3 nucleotide sequence: TGTGCCAGCAGCAGAAGACTAGCGGGGGGGTCAGATACGCAGTATTTT.

This clone was detected only once. The rearrangement joins TRBV28 to TRBJ2-4; a weak D match, TRBD2 (5 bases). Trimming pared 6 bases from V and 1 base from J, leaving 10 bases between. The CDR3 is 14 residues long. CDR1 and CDR2 from the germline V gene are MDHEN and SYDVKM. CDR3 amino acids: CASSLPGAKNIQYF. Written as DNA, the CDR3 is TGTGCCAGCAGCCTTCCGGGGGCCAAAAACATTCAGTACTTC.

The gene calls are TRBV7-2 and TRBJ1-1, with TRBD1 matching over 7 bases. V lost 5 bases to trimming and J lost 2 bases; unmatched junction nucleotides: 8. The CDR3 spans 15 residues. Germline CDR1 reads SGHTA; CDR2 reads FQGNSA. The CDR3 loop reads CASSPQGTVNTEAFF. In DNA form, the CDR3 reads TGTGCCAGCAGCCCTCAAGGGACAGTAAACACTGAAGCTTTCTTT.

This clone occurred once. The CDR3 bases are TGTGCCAGCAGCGCGGACAGGGGAACAGATACGCAGTATTTT. Protein product: CASSADRGTDTQYF. This chain joins TRBV9 and TRBJ2-3; 9 bases align to TRBD1. Trimming took 3 bases from V and 3 from J; bases not matched to a gene: 2. This CDR3 has 14 amino acids. The germline V gene has CDR1 SGDLS and CDR2 YYNGEE.

The rearrangement links TRBV29-1 to TRBJ2-1; 12 bases fit TRBD2. The CDR3 extends over 15 amino acids. J lost 6 bases, V lost 1 base, and 4 bases had no gene match. Germline V CDR1 and CDR2: SQVTM, ANQGSEA. The CDR3: CSVEASGGDLNEQFF. The CDR3 DNA is TGCAGCGTTGAAGCTAGCGGGGGGGACCTCAATGAGCAGTTCTTC.

J is TRBJ2-7 and V is TRBV30; D uncertain. Germline CDR1 is GTSNPN and CDR2 is SVGIG (reference sequence). The V end was cut by 3 bases, the J end by 9 bases, with 21 bases between. This CDR3 comprises 14 residues. CDR3 region: CAWRVPGSLRMQYF. CDR3 bases: TGTGCCTGGAGGGTACCTGGGTCCCTTCGGATGCAGTACTTC.

The rearrangement links TRBV29-1 to TRBJ2-3; D might be TRBD1 or TRBD2, each matching 5 bases. V lost 6 bases and J lost 7, with 17 bases in between. The germline CDR1 and CDR2 sequences are SQVTM and ANQGSEA. The CDR3 consists of 13 residues. The CDR3 loop reads CSVQRDGRNTQYF. The CDR3 bases are TGCAGCGTACAAAGGGACGGCCGGAATACGCAGTATTTT.

The chain is built from TRBV7-9 and TRBJ2-1; either TRBD1 or TRBD2 may supply D (6 bases each). Trimming took 4 bases from V and 8 from J, leaving 15 bases between them. The CDR3 contains 14 residues. The germline CDR1 and CDR2 sequences are SEHNR and FQNEAQ (reference sequence). The CDR3 here is CASSYSPGGHEQFF. The DNA for the CDR3 is TGTGCCAGCAGCTACTCTCCCGGGGGCCATGAGCAGTTCTTC.

V is TRBV7-9 and J is TRBJ1-1; no firm D call. The CDR3 sequence is 13 residues long. Germline V gives CDR1 SEHNR, CDR2 FQNEAQ (reference sequence). V was pared by 5 bases and J by 7 bases, with 14 bases between. The CDR3 reads CASSRTTDLEAFF. The CDR3 DNA is TGTGCCAGCAGCCGCACAACGGATCTTGAAGCTTTCTTT.

The chain couples TRBV9 to TRBJ2-5; TRBD2 matches 10 bases. CDR3 length: 14 residues. V gave up 4 bases and J gave up 5 bases; unmatched junction bases: 5. Per the germline V gene, CDR1 is SGDLS and CDR2 is YYNGEE. For the CDR3, the DNA is TGTGCCAGCAGCCAGCGGGGGGGCTACGAGACCCAGTACTTC. It codes for CASSQRGGYETQYF.

This clone occurred once. The chain joins TRBV21-1 to TRBJ2-7; the table's D call, TRBD1, was not checked against the DNA. TRBV21-1 is listed as a pseudogene. The CDR3 runs to 15 residues. The CDR3, as DNA: TGTGCCACCATGCTTTGGACAGGGGGGCCTTACGAGCAGTACTTC. This gives the protein CATMLWTGGPYEQYF.

This rearrangement joins TRBV7-2 to TRBJ2-3; the match to TRBD1 covers 9 bases. V gave up 3 bases and J gave up 2 bases; unmatched junction bases: 3. Germline CDR1 SGHTA, CDR2 FQGNSA. The CDR3 runs 15 residues. CDR3: CASSLLQGATDTQYF. As DNA, the CDR3 is TGTGCCAGCAGCTTGTTACAGGGGGCCACAGATACGCAGTATTTT.

This clone was seen a few times. This chain joins TRBV6-1 and TRBJ1-1; no definite D call. The CDR3 spans 13 residues. Germline lookup yields CDR1 MNHNS and CDR2 SASEGT. V gave up 5 bases and J gave up 1 base, with 8 bases separating them. CDR3 sequence: CASSRAANTEAFF. The DNA of the CDR3 is TGTGCCAGCAGTAGAGCAGCGAACACTGAAGCTTTCTTT.

The chain combines TRBV14 with TRBJ2-7, with D hard to call. The germline gives CDR1 SGHDN, CDR2 FVKESK. The germline V and J ends were trimmed by 4 bases and 0 bases, with 10 bases remaining between them. The CDR3 is 14 amino acids. CDR3 residues: CASSLYVASYEQYF. CDR3 bases: TGTGCCAGCAGCCTGTACGTCGCCTCCTACGAGCAGTACTTC.

This chain links TRBV4-3 with TRBJ1-2; D is unclear. Germline V gene lookup returns CDR1 LGHNA and CDR2 YSLEER. The CDR3 sequence is 13 residues long. V dropped 3 bases and J dropped 6 bases, with 11 bases sitting between them. CDR3 sequence: CASSHSAGDGYTF. CDR3 DNA: TGCGCCAGCAGCCATTCAGCGGGAGATGGCTACACCTTC.

This clone has a single count. V and J are TRBV10-3 and TRBJ2-2; perhaps TRBD1 as D (6 bases). V was cut by 7 bases and J by 6 bases, with 12 bases left in between. Germline CDR1 and CDR2: ENHRY and SYGVKD. The CDR3 covers 13 residues. The CDR3 DNA follows: TGTGCCATCATTGGACAGATACCCGGGGAGCTGTTTTTT. Protein product: CAIIGQIPGELFF.

The chain carries TRBV30 and TRBJ2-4; no firm D call. The length of the CDR3 is 13 residues. V lost 3 bases and J 14 bases, leaving 20 bases between the germline ends. Germline CDR1 and CDR2: GTSNPN and SVGIG (reference sequence). The CDR3 DNA sequence: TGTGCCTGGAGAGGTTCGACCTTGGGTACAAAGTACTTC. Protein product: CAWRGSTLGTKYF.

This chain joins TRBV4-3 and TRBJ2-5, with 7 bases matching TRBD2. The CDR3 spans 13 residues. V trimming: 4 bases; J trimming: 2 bases; junction bases outside the gene matches: 1. Looked up from germline, CDR1 is LGHNA and CDR2 is YSLEER. CDR3 DNA: TGCGCCAGCAGCCGGGGGGGGCAAGAGACCCAGTACTTC. Protein product: CASSRGGQETQYF.

V and J are TRBV4-1 and TRBJ1-5; D gene unclear. V lost 0 bases, J lost 9 bases, and 18 bases lay in between. CDR3 length equals 16 residues. Germline V CDR1 and CDR2: MGHRA, YSYEKL. The CDR3 sequence is CASSQDSRQDGRPQHF. CDR3 in DNA: TGCGCCAGCAGCCAAGATTCAAGGCAGGATGGCAGGCCCCAGCATTTT.

The chain uses TRBV30 and TRBJ1-2; 7 bases are a match to TRBD1. Looked up from germline, CDR1 is GTSNPN and CDR2 is SVGIG (reference sequence). The trim removed 0 bases at V and 6 bases at J, leaving 4 bases unmatched. The length of the CDR3 is 13 residues. The CDR3 nucleotides are TGTGCCTGGAGTGTAAGCAGGGGGAATGGCTACACCTTC. Its protein is CAWSVSRGNGYTF.

The sample holds a few counts of this clone. The chain couples TRBV28 to TRBJ1-2; D gene ambiguous. CDR1 and CDR2 from the germline V gene are MDHEN and SYDVKM. The CDR3 runs 13 residues. V was clipped by 6 bases and J by 4 bases, with 12 bases between them. The CDR3 reads CASSFGMSYGYTF. The CDR3 nucleotides are TGTGCCAGCAGCTTCGGGATGTCCTATGGCTACACCTTC.

The chain uses TRBV23-1 and TRBJ2-1; perhaps TRBD1 as D (5 bases). TRBV23-1 is flagged as an ORF with uncertain function. CDR3 size: 13 residues. Deletions cut 9 bases from V and 0 bases from J, with 9 bases between. Written as DNA, the CDR3 is TGCGCCAGTGACAGAGACTCCTACAATGAGCAGTTCTTC. Its translation: CASDRDSYNEQFF.